This T cell receptor beta chain was recorded in a study of T cells after yellow fever vaccination. TCRdb reprocessed the 5' RACE reads via MiXCR and lists one record per CDR3 protein. The sample yields under 250,000 distinct CDR3 sequences, about 7% seen once. The CDR3 runs 16 residues. Germline CDR1 and CDR2: MNHEY and SVGAGI. The V gene end was trimmed by 6 bases and the J gene end by 0 bases; junction bases not matched to a gene: 9. Many counts were recorded for this clonotype. The receptor's source is a man aged 25 to 45 who received the YFV17D yellow fever vaccine. This chain connects TRBV6-5 to TRBJ2-3; TRBD1 matches at 7 bases. The specimen was CD4+ T cells sorted from PBMCs, collected 15 days after the yellow fever booster vaccination. In DNA form, the CDR3 reads TGTGCCAGCAGACGGGACAGCCGAAAAAGCACAGATACGCAGTATTTT. Encoded protein: CASRRDSRKSTDTQYF.